This is a list of T cell receptor beta chains from one sample in a study of regulatory T cells in long-lasting Graves disease. TCRdb used MiXCR to reprocess the multiplex PCR reads, holding one entry per CDR3 protein. Of fewer than 450,000 distinct CDR3 sequences listed, around 20% were seen once; the top ten hold over 25%. The sample here was peripheral blood mononuclear cells (PBMCs), taken when the disease was refractory, from a patient treated with antithyroid drugs. The receptors stem from a female donor with Graves disease. CDR3s include the opening cysteine and the closing phenylalanine or tryptophan. A D gene is named only where the DNA matches it firmly. For some rows the clone size is stated as once, few or many, or as a class when expanded; others skip it.

abundance: few
j_gene: TRBJ2-7
d_gene: TRBD1
v_gene: TRBV5-1
CDR3aa: CASSPLDRTYEQYF
CDR3nt: TGCGCCAGCAGCCCGTTGGACAGGACCTACGAGCAGTACTTC

abundance: few
j_gene: TRBJ1-1
d_gene: .
v_gene: TRBV3-1
CDR3aa: CASSQGWSPATGEAFF
CDR3nt: TGTGCCAGCAGCCAAGGATGGAGTCCAGCCACGGGTGAAGCTTTCTTT

abundance: .
j_gene: TRBJ1-2
d_gene: .
v_gene: TRBV12-3/TRBV12-4
CDR3aa: CASSEWTGYGYTF
CDR3nt: TGTGCCAGCAGTGAATGGACGGGATATGGCTACACCTTC

abundance: .
j_gene: TRBJ2-2
d_gene: .
v_gene: TRBV6-1
CDR3aa: CASSPRPTPGTGELFF
CDR3nt: TGTGCCAGCAGCCCCAGACCAACACCAGGCACCGGGGAGCTGTTTTTT

abundance: .
j_gene: TRBJ1-6
d_gene: .
v_gene: TRBV6-5
CDR3aa: CASSYSIAGSSYNSPLHF
CDR3nt: TGTGCCAGCAGTTACTCGATTGCTGGGAGCTCCTATAATTCACCCCTCCACTTT

abundance: .
j_gene: TRBJ1-5
d_gene: .
v_gene: TRBV3-1
CDR3aa: CASSSNGISNQPQHF
CDR3nt: TGTGCCAGCAGCTCAAACGGGATTAGCAATCAGCCCCAGCATTTT

abundance: few
j_gene: TRBJ2-3
d_gene: .
v_gene: TRBV5-1
CDR3aa: CASSEIDRPTDTQYF
CDR3nt: TGCGCCAGCAGCGAGATAGACAGGCCCACAGATACGCAGTATTTT

abundance: .
j_gene: TRBJ1-5
d_gene: TRBD1
v_gene: TRBV11-3
CDR3aa: CASGLEGTVNQPQHF
CDR3nt: TGTGCCAGCGGCTTAGAAGGGACAGTCAATCAGCCCCAGCATTTT

abundance: many
j_gene: TRBJ1-1
d_gene: .
v_gene: TRBV12-3/TRBV12-4
CDR3aa: CASSFRQNTEAFF
CDR3nt: TGTGCCAGCAGTTTTCGACAGAACACTGAAGCTTTCTTT

abundance: .
j_gene: TRBJ1-3
d_gene: .
v_gene: TRBV9
CDR3aa: CASSLGEFGNTIYF
CDR3nt: TGTGCCAGCAGCCTGGGGGAGTTTGGAAACACCATATATTTT

abundance: few
j_gene: TRBJ1-2
d_gene: .
v_gene: TRBV7-8
CDR3aa: CASSLSRAPYYGYTF
CDR3nt: TGTGCCAGCAGCTTAAGTAGGGCTCCCTACTATGGCTACACCTTC

abundance: many
j_gene: TRBJ1-2
d_gene: TRBD1
v_gene: TRBV5-1
CDR3aa: CASSLEFRTGGRNYGYTF
CDR3nt: TGCGCCAGCAGCTTGGAGTTCCGGACAGGGGGCCGAAACTATGGCTACACCTTC

abundance: .
j_gene: TRBJ2-7
d_gene: .
v_gene: TRBV6-1
CDR3aa: CASSGQSLLSYEQYF
CDR3nt: TGTGCCAGCAGTGGACAGAGCCTTCTCTCCTACGAGCAGTACTTC

abundance: .
j_gene: TRBJ1-2
d_gene: .
v_gene: TRBV19
CDR3aa: CASSPLLTGPYGYTF
CDR3nt: TGTGCCAGTAGTCCCCTCCTCACAGGGCCCTATGGCTACACCTTC

abundance: .
j_gene: TRBJ2-7
d_gene: .
v_gene: TRBV18
CDR3aa: CASSPPEDREQYF
CDR3nt: TGTGCCAGCTCCCCCCCAGAAGACCGAGAGCAGTACTTC

abundance: many
j_gene: TRBJ1-2
d_gene: .
v_gene: TRBV2
CDR3aa: CASSGGEGYYGYTF
CDR3nt: TGTGCCAGCAGTGGAGGGGAGGGCTACTATGGCTACACCTTC

abundance: .
j_gene: TRBJ2-1
d_gene: .
v_gene: TRBV10-2
CDR3aa: CASRYREFMDNEQFF
CDR3nt: TGCGCCAGCAGATACAGGGAGTTTATGGACAATGAGCAGTTCTTC

abundance: .
j_gene: TRBJ2-2
d_gene: .
v_gene: TRBV7-9
CDR3aa: CASSFAGTGTGELFF
CDR3nt: TGTGCCAGCAGCTTCGCAGGGACGGGCACCGGGGAGCTGTTTTTT

abundance: few
j_gene: TRBJ2-7
d_gene: .
v_gene: TRBV5-1
CDR3aa: CASSLVGGISSYEQYF
CDR3nt: TGCGCCAGCAGCTTGGTCGGCGGGATTAGCTCCTACGAGCAGTACTTC

abundance: few
j_gene: TRBJ2-7
d_gene: .
v_gene: TRBV7-9
CDR3aa: CASTTTDSYEQYF
CDR3nt: TGTGCCAGCACCACGACTGACTCCTACGAGCAGTACTTC

abundance: .
j_gene: TRBJ2-6
d_gene: .
v_gene: TRBV9
CDR3aa: CASSPSRTVFPSGANVLTF
CDR3nt: TGTGCCAGCAGCCCATCAAGGACGGTCTTTCCCTCTGGGGCCAACGTCCTGACTTTC

abundance: many
j_gene: TRBJ2-7
d_gene: TRBD2
v_gene: TRBV7-2
CDR3aa: CASSPGGLAGYEQYF
CDR3nt: TGTGCCAGCAGCCCCGGGGGGCTAGCGGGATACGAGCAGTACTTC

abundance: .
j_gene: TRBJ2-5
d_gene: .
v_gene: TRBV7-8
CDR3aa: CASSLRRIGETQYF
CDR3nt: TGTGCCAGCAGCTTACGTAGAATTGGGGAGACCCAGTACTTC

abundance: many
j_gene: TRBJ2-2
d_gene: .
v_gene: TRBV12-3/TRBV12-4
CDR3aa: CASSFMTAGTGELFF
CDR3nt: TGTGCCAGCAGCTTTATGACCGCGGGGACCGGGGAGCTGTTTTTT

abundance: .
j_gene: TRBJ1-6
d_gene: .
v_gene: TRBV27
CDR3aa: CASSFRTGSLHF
CDR3nt: TGTGCCAGCAGTTTCAGGACGGGGTCACTCCACTTT

abundance: .
j_gene: TRBJ2-7
d_gene: TRBD1
v_gene: TRBV4-1
CDR3aa: CASSFGAGGDEQYF
CDR3nt: TGCGCCAGCAGTTTCGGAGCAGGGGGCGACGAGCAGTACTTC

abundance: few
j_gene: TRBJ2-7
d_gene: .
v_gene: TRBV9
CDR3aa: CASSVATGNLEQYF
CDR3nt: TGTGCCAGCAGCGTAGCTACGGGAAACCTGGAGCAGTACTTC

abundance: .
j_gene: TRBJ2-5
d_gene: .
v_gene: TRBV20-1
CDR3aa: CSARSSELDATQYF
CDR3nt: TGCAGTGCTAGAAGTAGCGAGCTGGACGCGACCCAGTACTTC

abundance: .
j_gene: TRBJ1-1
d_gene: .
v_gene: TRBV10-3
CDR3aa: CAISEAGNTEAFF
CDR3nt: TGTGCCATCAGTGAGGCGGGGAACACTGAAGCTTTCTTT

abundance: .
j_gene: TRBJ1-1
d_gene: TRBD1
v_gene: TRBV5-1
CDR3aa: CASSTAGTGSEAFF
CDR3nt: TGCGCCAGCAGCACGGCCGGGACAGGGTCTGAAGCTTTCTTT

abundance: few
j_gene: TRBJ1-1
d_gene: .
v_gene: TRBV7-9
CDR3aa: CASSPLGGFRGTEAFF
CDR3nt: TGTGCCAGCAGCCCCCTTGGGGGGTTTCGGGGCACTGAAGCTTTCTTT

abundance: few
j_gene: TRBJ1-2
d_gene: .
v_gene: TRBV29-1
CDR3aa: CSVEGNRERPYGYTF
CDR3nt: TGCAGCGTTGAAGGGAACAGGGAACGTCCCTATGGCTACACCTTC

abundance: .
j_gene: TRBJ1-6
d_gene: .
v_gene: TRBV7-3
CDR3aa: CASSWNRDSPLHF
CDR3nt: TGTGCCAGCAGCTGGAACAGGGACTCACCCCTCCACTTT

abundance: many
j_gene: TRBJ2-6
d_gene: .
v_gene: TRBV7-3
CDR3aa: CASSGTRSSGANVLTF
CDR3nt: TGTGCCAGCAGCGGGACTCGGAGCTCTGGGGCCAACGTCCTGACTTTC

abundance: .
j_gene: TRBJ1-2
d_gene: TRBD1
v_gene: TRBV5-1
CDR3aa: CASSSWTGGNYGYTF
CDR3nt: TGCGCCAGCAGCTCCTGGACAGGGGGAAACTATGGCTACACCTTC

abundance: few
j_gene: TRBJ2-7
d_gene: .
v_gene: TRBV20-1
CDR3aa: CSARATASYEQYF
CDR3nt: TGCAGTGCTAGAGCGACAGCCTCCTACGAGCAGTACTTC

abundance: .
j_gene: TRBJ1-1
d_gene: TRBD1
v_gene: TRBV30
CDR3aa: CAWSNLDRGLRNTEAFF
CDR3nt: TGTGCCTGGAGCAACTTGGACAGGGGGCTCAGGAACACTGAAGCTTTCTTT

abundance: .
j_gene: TRBJ2-1
d_gene: .
v_gene: TRBV20-1
CDR3aa: CSARDRGRSYNEQFF
CDR3nt: TGCAGTGCTAGAGATCGCGGGCGCTCCTACAATGAGCAGTTCTTC

abundance: .
j_gene: TRBJ2-1
d_gene: .
v_gene: TRBV7-3
CDR3aa: CASSSRWDEQFF
CDR3nt: TGTGCCAGCAGCTCCCGGTGGGATGAGCAGTTCTTC

abundance: .
j_gene: TRBJ2-7
d_gene: TRBD2
v_gene: TRBV9
CDR3aa: CASSVGAGGSHEQYF
CDR3nt: TGTGCCAGCAGCGTAGGTGCGGGAGGTTCCCACGAGCAGTACTTC